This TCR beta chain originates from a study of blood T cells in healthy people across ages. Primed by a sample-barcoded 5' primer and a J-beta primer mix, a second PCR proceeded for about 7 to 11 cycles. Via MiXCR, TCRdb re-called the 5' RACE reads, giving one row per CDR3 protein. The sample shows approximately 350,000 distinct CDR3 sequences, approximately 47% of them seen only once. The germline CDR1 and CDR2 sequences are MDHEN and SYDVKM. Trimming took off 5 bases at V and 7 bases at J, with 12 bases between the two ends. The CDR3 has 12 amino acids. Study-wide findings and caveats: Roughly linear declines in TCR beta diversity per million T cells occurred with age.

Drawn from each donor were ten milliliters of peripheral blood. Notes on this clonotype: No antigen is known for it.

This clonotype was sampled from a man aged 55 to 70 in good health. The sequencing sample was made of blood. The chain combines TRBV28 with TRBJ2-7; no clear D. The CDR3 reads CASSPGAWEQYF. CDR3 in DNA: TGTGCCAGCAGTCCTGGTGCTTGGGAGCAGTACTTC.